This T cell receptor beta chain was captured in a study of T cells in Graves' hyperthyroidism and ophthalmopathy. Absence of ophthalmopathy progression within 18 months defined stable Graves' hyperthyroidism. Uncontrolled infection, other autoimmune disease, pregnancy or lactation barred patients from enrollment. Used for diagnoses were clinical symptoms, serum thyroxine and TRAb, thyroid ultrasound and orbital computed tomography. A roughly 9.7 ml volume of fresh peripheral blood provided the PBMCs. Amplification yielded TCR beta CDR3 regions, with RNA transcripts as the source. The TCR CDR3 was amplified in a first-round RT-PCR using the HTBI primer set. A single record per CDR3 protein comes from TCRdb applying MiXCR to the multiplex PCR reads. The table shows some 510,000 distinct CDR3 sequences, with roughly 20% occurring only once. This clonotype was seen repeatedly, ten times or more. This receptor was obtained from a man younger than 35 with Graves' hyperthyroidism. Sequenced material: blood.

The CDR3 spells CASRAVAGDTGELFF. The CDR3, as DNA: TGTGCCAGCAGAGCGGTAGCGGGGGACACCGGGGAGCTGTTTTTT. This chain connects TRBV2 to TRBJ2-2; 9 bases fit TRBD2. This CDR3 comprises 15 residues. With 6 bases clipped from V and 3 bases from J, the junction kept 5 bases outside the gene matches. Germline loops: CDR1 SNHLY, CDR2 FYNNEI.